This TCR beta chain was found in a study of T cells after yellow fever vaccination. Study-wide background: Any fraction with a low cell number was prepared using SMART-Seq v4 Ultra Low Input. General study results and limits: Post-booster reappearance was seen for most primary-vaccination clones (96% CD4, 85% to 90% CD8).

CDR3 size: 14 residues. The V segment lost 5 bases and the J segment 2 bases; nucleotides outside the gene matches: 4. The germline gives CDR1 KGHSH, CDR2 LQKENI. 5'RACE template switching produced TCR cDNA carrying a universal primer site and UMIs. MiXCR, applied by TCRdb to the 5' RACE reads, yields one record per CDR3 protein. The sample includes 100,000 to 150,000 distinct CDR3 sequences, around 7.4% seen only once; the top ten take roughly 2.5%. This clonotype showed up just a few times. The target antigen is unknown. The chain uses TRBV18 and TRBJ2-3, with 7 nucleotides matching TRBD1. The specimen was CD4+ T cells sorted from PBMCs, collected 9 to 10 days after the first yellow fever vaccination. The clonotype comes from a man younger than 35 who received the YFV17D yellow fever vaccine. Here the CDR3 reads CASSTGTDTDTQYF. The CDR3 nucleotides are TGTGCCAGCTCAACCGGGACAGACACAGATACGCAGTATTTT.